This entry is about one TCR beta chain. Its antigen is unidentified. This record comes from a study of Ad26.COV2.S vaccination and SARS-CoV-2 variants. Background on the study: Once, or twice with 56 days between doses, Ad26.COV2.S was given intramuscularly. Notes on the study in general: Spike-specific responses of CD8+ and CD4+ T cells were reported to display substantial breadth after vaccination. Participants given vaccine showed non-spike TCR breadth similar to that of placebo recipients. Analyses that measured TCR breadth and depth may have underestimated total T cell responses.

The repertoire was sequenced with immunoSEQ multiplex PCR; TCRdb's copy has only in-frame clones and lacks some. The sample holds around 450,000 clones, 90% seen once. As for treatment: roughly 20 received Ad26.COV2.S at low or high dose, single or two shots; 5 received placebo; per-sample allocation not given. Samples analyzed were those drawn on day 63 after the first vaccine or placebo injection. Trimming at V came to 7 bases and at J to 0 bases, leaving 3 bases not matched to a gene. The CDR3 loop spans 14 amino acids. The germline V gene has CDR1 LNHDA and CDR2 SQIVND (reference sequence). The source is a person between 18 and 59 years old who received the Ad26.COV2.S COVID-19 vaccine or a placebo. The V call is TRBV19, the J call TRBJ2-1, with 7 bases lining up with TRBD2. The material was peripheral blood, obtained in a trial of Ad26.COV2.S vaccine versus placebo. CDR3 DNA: TGTGCCAGTACTAGCGGTAGCTCCTACAATGAGCAGTTCTTC. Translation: CASTSGSSYNEQFF.